This is a list of T cell receptor beta chains from one sample in a study of blood T cell repertoires in COVID-19. Libraries were prepared by immunoSEQ multiplex PCR; TCRdb keeps only in-frame clonotypes and omits some of them. The sample holds tens of thousands of clones, just under 80% seen once. The sample was peripheral blood. All receptors derive from a human donor with active or convalescent COVID-19. The donor label of this sample is uncertain. Each CDR3 is given with its conserved first and last residue. The D gene is left open where the match is weak. Size is omitted from some rows. Given values are once, few, many or a class for expanded clones.

d_call	v_call	j_call	clone_size	cdr3_aa	cdr3_nt
TRBD1	TRBV6-2/TRBV6-3	TRBJ2-7	-	CASSYTGGLASVGEQYF	TGTGCCAGCAGTTATACAGGGGGCCTAGCGTCGGTTGGCGAGCAGTACTTC
-	TRBV7-5	TRBJ2-7	-	CARSPRTGTGAYEQYF	TGTGCCAGAAGCCCACGAACCGGGACAGGGGCCTACGAGCAGTACTTC
-	TRBV5-4	TRBJ2-3	-	CASSLQQADTQYF	TGTGCCAGCAGCTTACAACAGGCAGATACGCAGTATTTT
-	TRBV30	TRBJ1-1	-	CAWRLSGDTEAFF	TGTGCCTGGAGGCTTTCGGGGGACACTGAAGCTTTCTTT
TRBD2	TRBV2	TRBJ2-3	-	CASRNRLAVSTDTQYF	TGTGCCAGCAGAAACCGACTAGCGGTGAGCACAGATACGCAGTATTTT
TRBD1	TRBV29-1	TRBJ2-7	-	CSVGQGAYEQYF	TGCAGCGTCGGACAGGGGGCCTACGAGCAGTACTTC
-	TRBV5-1	TRBJ2-3	few	CASSLDSWSGTQYF	TGCGCCAGCAGCTTGGATTCCTGGAGCGGTACGCAGTATTTT
TRBD1	TRBV29-1	TRBJ1-2	-	CSVTRGQASNYGYTF	TGCAGCGTGACTCGGGGACAGGCCTCTAACTATGGCTACACCTTC
TRBD1	TRBV4-1	TRBJ1-5	-	CASSHNRQGQLSNQPQHF	TGCGCCAGCAGCCATAATAGACAGGGCCAGCTTAGCAATCAGCCCCAGCATTTT
TRBD1	TRBV2	TRBJ1-2	-	CASVAGTGNYGYTF	TGTGCCAGCGTCGCGGGGACAGGGAACTATGGCTACACCTTC
TRBD2	TRBV11-2	TRBJ2-1	-	CASSLGGTSGYNEQFF	TGTGCCAGCAGCTTAGGTGGGACTAGCGGGTACAATGAGCAGTTCTTC
TRBD1	TRBV24-1	TRBJ2-3	-	CATSDLTGSADTQYF	TGTGCCACCAGTGACCTGACAGGGTCGGCAGATACGCAGTATTTT
-	TRBV9	TRBJ2-1	once	CASSVVRGSYNEQFF	TGTGCCAGCAGCGTAGTTAGGGGTTCCTACAATGAGCAGTTCTTC
-	TRBV4-2	TRBJ1-5	few	CASSPDGSTGGRAQHF	TGTGCCAGCAGCCCCGATGGTTCAACAGGAGGGCGGGCCCAGCATTTT
-	TRBV19	TRBJ2-7	few	CASSSSYEQYF	TGTGCCAGCTCTAGCTCCTACGAGCAGTACTTC
-	TRBV24-1	TRBJ1-2	few	CATSDLTGYGYTF	TGTGCCACCAGTGATTTGACAGGGTATGGCTACACCTTC
-	TRBV24-1	TRBJ2-5	-	CATSGGGGAADQETQYF	TGTGCCACCAGTGGAGGGGGCGGGGCGGCTGATCAAGAGACCCAGTACTTC
TRBD2	TRBV2	TRBJ2-1	-	CSSLAENYNEQFF	TGTTCCTCACTAGCGGAAAACTACAATGAGCAGTTCTTC
TRBD2	TRBV12-5	TRBJ2-7	once	CASGLREGYEQYF	TGTGCTAGTGGTTTGCGGGAGGGCTACGAGCAGTACTTC
TRBD1	TRBV5-1	TRBJ1-5	-	CASSLGTGEKQPQHF	TGCGCCAGCAGCTTAGGGACAGGGGAAAAACAGCCCCAGCATTTT
-	TRBV6-6	TRBJ2-5	-	CASSYGGGRQETQYF	TGTGCCAGCAGTTACGGGGGGGGGCGGCAAGAGACCCAGTACTTC
TRBD2	TRBV7-7	TRBJ2-1	-	CASSSLAGDAYNEQFF	TGTGCCAGCAGCTCCCTAGCGGGAGATGCCTACAATGAGCAGTTCTTC
-	TRBV29-1	TRBJ1-2	-	CSSRPQEGNGYTF	TGCAGCTCCCGCCCACAAGAGGGCAATGGCTACACCTTC
-	TRBV4-1	TRBJ2-2	-	CASSQAMGSTGELFF	TGCGCCAGCAGCCAAGCGATGGGCAGCACCGGGGAGCTGTTTTTT
TRBD1	TRBV28	TRBJ1-4	-	CASSTGGNNEKLFF	TGTGCCAGCAGCACAGGGGGAAATAATGAAAAACTGTTTTTT
-	TRBV6-4	TRBJ2-3	-	CASRQDSTDTQYF	TGTGCCAGCAGACAGGACAGCACAGATACGCAGTATTTT
TRBD1	TRBV6-1	TRBJ1-5	few	CASSEVRQGDQPQHF	TGTGCCAGCAGTGAAGTTCGACAGGGGGATCAGCCCCAGCATTTT
TRBD1	TRBV11-3	TRBJ1-1	-	CASSPTGLGTEAFF	TGTGCCAGCAGCCCGACAGGGCTCGGCACTGAAGCTTTCTTT
-	TRBV10-2	TRBJ1-1	-	CASSETTEAFF	TGCGCCAGCAGTGAGACAACTGAAGCTTTCTTT
TRBD1	TRBV30	TRBJ1-5	-	CAWSPTGDDQPQHF	TGTGCCTGGAGTCCAACAGGGGACGATCAGCCCCAGCATTTT
-	TRBV3-1/TRBV3-2	TRBJ1-1	-	CASSLLSGKSVPEAFF	TGTGCCAGCAGCCTGCTTTCGGGGAAATCGGTCCCTGAAGCTTTCTTT
-	TRBV3-1/TRBV3-2	TRBJ2-7	few	CASSQDFAFLREYRLEQYF	TGTGCCAGCAGCCAAGATTTTGCATTTTTACGGGAGTATCGGCTCGAGCAGTACTTC
TRBD1	TRBV29-1	TRBJ2-7	-	CSVVRDSTYEQYF	TGCAGCGTTGTCCGGGACAGTACCTACGAGCAGTACTTC
-	TRBV5-1	TRBJ2-3	-	CASSLDGRSTDTQYF	TGCGCCAGCAGCTTGGATGGCCGATCCACAGATACGCAGTATTTT
-	TRBV9	TRBJ2-5	-	CASSFDLNDWAQYF	TGTGCCAGCAGCTTCGACTTGAACGATTGGGCCCAGTACTTC
-	TRBV5-1	TRBJ2-7	-	CASSPHTGYEQYF	TGCGCCAGCAGCCCGCACACAGGGTACGAGCAGTACTTC
-	TRBV5-6	TRBJ1-3	-	CASSLTGRSGNTIYF	TGTGCCAGCAGCTTGACAGGTCGCTCTGGAAACACCATATATTTT
TRBD2	TRBV10-3	TRBJ2-1	-	CAISDGGSSYNEQFF	TGTGCCATCAGTGATGGCGGGAGCTCCTACAATGAGCAGTTCTTC
-	TRBV10-2	TRBJ1-5	-	CASSVAGNQPQHF	TGCGCCAGCAGTGTGGCAGGGAATCAGCCCCAGCATTTT
-	TRBV13	TRBJ1-2	-	CASSMNRDEDYGYTF	TGTGCCAGCAGCATGAACAGGGATGAGGACTATGGCTACACCTTC
-	TRBV21-1	TRBJ1-1	few	CASSFGRRGAFF	TGTGCCAGCAGCTTCGGCCGTCGGGGAGCTTTCTTT
TRBD1	TRBV6-1	TRBJ1-5	-	CASSGTWTGFGQPQHF	TGTGCCAGCAGTGGGACCTGGACAGGGTTTGGGCAGCCCCAGCATTTT
TRBD2	TRBV4-3	TRBJ2-2	-	CASSQAGGKNTGELFF	TGCGCCAGCAGCCAAGCGGGGGGGAAGAACACCGGGGAGCTGTTTTTT
-	TRBV21-1	TRBJ2-1	-	CASSKAQLHFPHREFF	TGTGCCAGCAGCAAAGCCCAACTCCACTTTCCCCACAGGGAGTTCTTC
TRBD2	TRBV30	TRBJ2-3	few	CAWKAGGAVATDTQYF	TGTGCCTGGAAGGCGGGAGGGGCGGTTGCAACAGATACGCAGTATTTT
TRBD1	TRBV19	TRBJ2-7	-	CASSSGTASSYEQYF	TGTGCCAGTAGTTCCGGGACAGCAAGCTCCTACGAGCAGTACTTC
TRBD2	TRBV5-1	TRBJ2-7	-	CASSLVAGAPSSYEQYF	TGCGCCAGCAGCTTGGTAGCGGGAGCACCCAGCTCCTACGAGCAGTACTTC
-	TRBV13	TRBJ1-3	-	CASSLRGGGNTIYF	TGTGCCAGCAGCTTAAGGGGAGGTGGAAACACCATATATTTT
-	TRBV19	TRBJ2-7	few	CASSSDRIYEQYF	TGTGCCAGTAGTTCCGACAGGATCTACGAGCAGTACTTC
-	TRBV4-1	TRBJ1-2	-	CASSHEGYYGYTF	TGCGCCAGCAGCCACGAGGGTTACTATGGCTACACCTTC
TRBD1	TRBV6-6	TRBJ1-5	-	CATTDRGHQPQHF	TGTGCCACTACAGACAGGGGTCATCAGCCCCAGCATTTT
TRBD1	TRBV6-4	TRBJ1-3	-	CANTTGAGNTIYF	TGTGCCAACACTACAGGGGCTGGAAACACCATATATTTT
TRBD1	TRBV7-2	TRBJ2-7	-	CASSLFTGASSYEQYF	TGTGCCAGCAGCTTATTCACAGGGGCATCTTCCTACGAGCAGTACTTC